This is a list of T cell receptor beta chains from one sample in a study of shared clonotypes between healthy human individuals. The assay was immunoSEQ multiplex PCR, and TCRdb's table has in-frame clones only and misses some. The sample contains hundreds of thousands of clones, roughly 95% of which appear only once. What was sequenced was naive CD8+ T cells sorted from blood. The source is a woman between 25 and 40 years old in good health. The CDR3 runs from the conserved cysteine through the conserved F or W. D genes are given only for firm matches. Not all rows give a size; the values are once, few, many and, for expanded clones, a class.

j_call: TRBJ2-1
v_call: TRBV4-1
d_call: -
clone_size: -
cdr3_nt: TGCGCCAGCAGCCAAGACCGGCCCATCGATGAGCAGTTCTTC
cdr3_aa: CASSQDRPIDEQFF

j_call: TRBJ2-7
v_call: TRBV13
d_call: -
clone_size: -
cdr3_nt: TGTGCCAGCAGCTCACAGGCCCGGGGCGAGCAGTACTTC
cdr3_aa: CASSSQARGEQYF

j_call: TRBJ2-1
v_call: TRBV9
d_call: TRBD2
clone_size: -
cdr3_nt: TGTGCCAGCGGACTAGCGGACAATGAGCAGTTCTTC
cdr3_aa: CASGLADNEQFF

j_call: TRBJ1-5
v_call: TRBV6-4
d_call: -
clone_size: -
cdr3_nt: TGTGCCAGCAGTCCCTCTAATCTGCAGCCCCAGCATTTT
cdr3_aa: CASSPSNLQPQHF

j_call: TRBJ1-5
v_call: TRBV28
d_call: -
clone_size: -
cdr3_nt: TGTGCCAGCAGTGACACCCGCACTCAGCCCCAGCATTTT
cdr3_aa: CASSDTRTQPQHF

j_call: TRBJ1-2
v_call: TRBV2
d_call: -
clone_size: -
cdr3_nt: TGTGCCAGCAGTGATACGGACTACACCTTC
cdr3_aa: CASSDTDYTF

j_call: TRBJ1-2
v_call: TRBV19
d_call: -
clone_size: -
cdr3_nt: TGTGCCAGTAGTATACAGGGCGTAACTAACTATGGCTACACCTTC
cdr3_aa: CASSIQGVTNYGYTF

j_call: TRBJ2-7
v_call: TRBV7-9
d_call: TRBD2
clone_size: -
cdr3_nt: TGTGCCAGCAGCCGGGGGATAGGGTTAGCGGGACACGAGCAGTACTTC
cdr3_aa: CASSRGIGLAGHEQYF

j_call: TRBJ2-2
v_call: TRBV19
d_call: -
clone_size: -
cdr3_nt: TGTGCCAGTAGTATAGTTTTTTTACTGGCGAACACCGGGGAGCTGTTTTTT
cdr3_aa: CASSIVFLLANTGELFF

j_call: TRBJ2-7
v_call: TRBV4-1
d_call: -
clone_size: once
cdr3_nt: TGCGCCAGCAGCCAAGATTCAGCCGCCTACGAGCAGTACTTC
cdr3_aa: CASSQDSAAYEQYF

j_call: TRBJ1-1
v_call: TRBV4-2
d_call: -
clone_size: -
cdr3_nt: TGTGCCAGCAGCCAGTCACCTTTAATGAACACTGAAGCTTTCTTT
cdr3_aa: CASSQSPLMNTEAFF

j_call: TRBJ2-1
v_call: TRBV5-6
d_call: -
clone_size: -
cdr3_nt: TGTGCCAGCAGCTTGTGGGGCAACATTCTTTCCTACAATGAGCAGTTCTTC
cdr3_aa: CASSLWGNILSYNEQFF

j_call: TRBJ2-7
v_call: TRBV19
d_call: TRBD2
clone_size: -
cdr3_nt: TGTGCCAGTAGTATAGATCTCGAGACTAGCACGTCCTACGAGCAGTACTTC
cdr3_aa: CASSIDLETSTSYEQYF